The clone carrying this T cell receptor beta chain was counted at least ten times. With 6 bases removed from V and 5 bases from J, the gap between germline ends came to 10 bases. The CDR3 sequence is 12 residues long. The germline V gene has CDR1 MDHEN and CDR2 SYDVKM. Time point described: sample taken at primary tumor resection. Whole RNA from tumor, nontumor lung or frozen PBMC was sequenced unsorted. These data belong to a study of spatial heterogeneity in lung cancer. TCRdb processed the 5' RACE reads anew with MiXCR; each CDR3 protein has one entry. The sample records 45,000 to 65,000 distinct CDR3 sequences, roughly 7.5% being singletons.

This specimen was PBMCs, taken at surgery. The rearrangement joins TRBV28 to TRBJ1-1; possible D gene TRBD1, 6 bases. The source of this sequence is a female donor with early-stage non-small cell lung cancer. CDR3 residues: CASRSGQTEAFF. The CDR3 DNA is TGTGCCAGCAGGTCCGGACAGACTGAAGCTTTCTTT. The entire variable domain, with the rest obtained from reference TRBV28 and TRBJ1-1, is as follows: DVKVTQSSRYLVKRTGEKVFLECVQDMDHENMFWYRQDPGLGLRLIYFSYDVKMKEKGDIPEGYSVSREKKERFSLILESASTNQTSMYLCASRSGQTEAFFGQGTRLTVV.